A selection of T cell receptor beta chains follows, all from one sample in a study of T cell repertoires in cytomegalovirus infection. Via MiXCR, TCRdb re-called the reads, giving one row per CDR3 protein. The profile shows roughly 760,000 distinct CDR3 sequences, 35% of them singletons. The specimen was PBMCs. These receptors were taken from a human donor in good health (CMV status not recorded). Some clones in this sample may be carry-over from other donors' samples. CDR3s include the opening cysteine and the closing phenylalanine or tryptophan. D genes are given only for firm matches. Expanded clones get a size class; other rows say once, few or many, or leave the size out.

d_gene | j_gene | v_gene | abundance | CDR3aa | CDR3nt
. | TRBJ2-3 | TRBV7-9 | many | CASSLSSDTQYF | TGTGCCAGCAGCTTAAGTTCAGATACGCAGTATTTT
. | TRBJ2-3 | TRBV19 | . | CASSITGPWVGDTQYF | TGTGCCAGTAGTATAACAGGGCCGTGGGTAGGAGATACGCAGTATTTT
. | TRBJ1-3 | TRBV12-3/TRBV12-4 | few | CASSPGGGDTIYF | TGTGCCAGCAGCCCGGGTGGGGGGGACACCATATATTTT
. | TRBJ1-3 | TRBV7-2 | . | CASSFVSTDRGNTIYF | TGTGCCAGCAGCTTTGTCTCGACAGACCGGGGAAACACCATATATTTT
TRBD1 | TRBJ1-4 | TRBV12-3/TRBV12-4 | . | CASRGTGTGVGEKLFF | TGTGCCAGCAGGGGGACCGGGACAGGGGTTGGAGAAAAACTGTTTTTT
. | TRBJ1-1 | TRBV3-1 | . | CASSQVGTNTEAFF | TGTGCCAGCAGCCAAGTGGGGACAAACACTGAAGCTTTCTTT
. | TRBJ1-5 | TRBV20-1 | . | CSARTGWQPQHF | TGCAGTGCTAGAACCGGGTGGCAGCCCCAGCATTTT
. | TRBJ1-2 | TRBV28 | many | CASSLSGQSGYTF | TGTGCCAGCAGTTTGTCGGGGCAGTCTGGCTACACCTTC
. | TRBJ1-2 | TRBV15 | . | CATSRDRIGYTF | TGTGCCACCAGCAGAGATCGGATTGGCTACACCTTC
. | TRBJ1-6 | TRBV28 | . | CASSHYRPEGSPLHF | TGTGCCAGCAGCCACTATAGACCGGAGGGTTCACCCCTCCACTTT
. | TRBJ1-5 | TRBV7-6 | many | CASSRLKPQHF | TGTGCCAGCAGTCGCTTGAAGCCCCAGCATTTT
. | TRBJ1-2 | TRBV12-3/TRBV12-4 | few | CASRRGELGGYTF | TGTGCCAGCAGGAGGGGGGAACTTGGGGGCTACACCTTC
. | TRBJ1-6 | TRBV12-3/TRBV12-4 | few | CASSLRGPGISPLHF | TGTGCCAGCAGTTTAAGGGGCCCCGGCATTTCACCCCTCCACTTT